These 10 T cell receptor beta chains were sequenced from one sample in a study of control samples from healthy donors and cancer patients. The assay was immunoSEQ multiplex PCR, and TCRdb's table has in-frame clones only and misses some. The repertoire consists of 60,000 to 75,000 clones, with 89% occurring once and the leading ten covering around 5.1%. Sequencing was performed on PBMCs. These receptors all stem from a man between 60 and 70 years old with colorectal cancer.

The chain has TRBV5-6 and TRBJ2-3, with TRBD2 identical over 9 bases. The length of the CDR3 is 15 residues. The germline V gene has CDR1 SGHDT and CDR2 YYEEEE. The V segment lost 2 bases and the J segment 0 bases; nucleotides outside the gene matches: 1. The CDR3 sequence is CASSFLAGSTDTQYF. The CDR3, as DNA: TGTGCCAGCAGCTTCCTAGCGGGAAGCACAGATACGCAGTATTTT.

This clone was found once. The chain recombines TRBV29-1 with TRBJ1-1, with D tentatively TRBD1 (5 bases). The germline V gene has CDR1 SQVTM and CDR2 ANQGSEA. V lost 8 bases, J lost 5 bases, and 21 bases lay in between. CDR3 length: 14 amino acids. The CDR3 sequence is CSTHEGRVGTEAFF. Written as DNA, the CDR3 is TGCAGCACCCACGAGGGGAGAGTGGGGACTGAAGCTTTCTTT.

V is TRBV4-3 and J is TRBJ2-7; perhaps TRBD1 as D (5 bases). This CDR3 is built from 15 residues. Germline-derived CDR1 and CDR2 are LGHNA and YSLEER. Trimming removed 0 bases from V and 1 base from J, with 10 bases in between. The CDR3 coding sequence is TGCGCCAGCAGCCAAGATTCCAGGGATTCCTACGAGCAGTACTTC. As protein: CASSQDSRDSYEQYF.

This clone was detected once. The V call is TRBV28, the J call TRBJ2-3; 9 bases are shared with TRBD2. Germline V CDR1 and CDR2: MDHEN, SYDVKM. V shed 4 bases and J 7 bases; nucleotides not matched to a gene: 12. This CDR3 is 16 amino acids long. CDR3 DNA sequence: TGTGCCAGCAGTTCTCTGGGTAGCGGGGGCTCTAATACGCAGTATTTT. It encodes CASSSLGSGGSNTQYF. Looking up the rest from reference TRBV28 and TRBJ2-3 gives the full variable domain: DVKVTQSSRYLVKRTGEKVFLECVQDMDHENMFWYRQDPGLGLRLIYFSYDVKMKEKGDIPEGYSVSREKKERFSLILESASTNQTSMYLCASSSLGSGGSNTQYFGPGTRLTVL.

The V and J genes are TRBV6-7 and TRBJ1-5; D is possibly TRBD1 (6 bases). TRBV6-7 is an ORF, and what it does is uncertain. The length of the CDR3 is 16 residues. Trimming removed 4 bases at V and 6 bases at J, with 19 bases between. The CDR3 sequence: CASSCAVGGPGQPQHF. The CDR3 nucleotides are TGTGCCAGCAGTTGCGCGGTCGGGGGGCCGGGTCAGCCCCAGCATTTT.

The rearrangement uses TRBV29-1 and TRBJ2-7, with D maybe TRBD1 (5 bases). V lost 6 bases and J lost 6, with 24 bases in between. Germline V gene sequence: CDR1 SQVTM, CDR2 ANQGSEA. CDR3 size: 15 residues. The CDR3 loop reads CSVRLGQGTLGEQYF. DNA for the CDR3: TGCAGCGTCCGCCTCGGGCAGGGCACCCTGGGCGAGCAGTACTTC.

This clone was counted once. The rearrangement links TRBV18 to TRBJ1-1; D not certain. Germline V gene lookup returns CDR1 KGHSH and CDR2 LQKENI. This CDR3 contains 15 residues. The V end lost 4 bases, the J end lost 1 base, and 13 bases lay between the germline ends. CDR3 coding DNA: TGTGCCAGCTCACGGATTAGGCTTCAGAACACTGAAGCTTTCTTT. It yields the protein CASSRIRLQNTEAFF.

This sequence joins TRBV7-3 and TRBJ2-3; possible D gene TRBD2, 6 bases. This CDR3 comprises 14 residues. Looked up from germline, CDR1 is SGHTA and CDR2 is FQGTGA. Trimming took 5 bases from V and 3 from J, leaving 12 bases between them. The DNA for the CDR3 is TGTGCCAGCAGCACCGGACTACCTACAGATACGCAGTATTTT. Translated: CASSTGLPTDTQYF.

The V call is TRBV6-2 or TRBV6-3, the J call TRBJ1-5, with TRBD1 as a possible D gene (6 bases). V was clipped by 5 bases and J by 2 bases, with 13 bases between them. The CDR3 spans 15 residues. CDR1 and CDR2 from the germline V gene are MNHEY and SVGEGT. The CDR3 coding sequence is TGTGCCAGCAGTAATCAGGGGTGGGGCAATCAGCCCCAGCATTTT. Its translation: CASSNQGWGNQPQHF.

The V and J genes are TRBV18 and TRBJ2-3, with D perhaps matching TRBD2 (6 bases). The ends were cut back, 3 bases at V and 3 bases at J, with 10 bases in the middle. CDR1 is KGHSH and CDR2 is LQKENI in the germline V gene. The CDR3 has 14 residues. The CDR3 nucleotides are TGTGCCAGCTCACCTTCCCGGGGGACAGATACGCAGTATTTT. Encoded protein: CASSPSRGTDTQYF.